The sequence of this T cell receptor (beta chain) was determined in a study of identical twins. The V gene lost 3 bases and the J gene lost 6 bases, with 11 bases spanning the gap. Germline V gene sequence: CDR1 LNHNV, CDR2 YYDKDF (reference sequence). The CDR3 totals 14 residues. This clonotype occurred many times. MiXCR, run by TCRdb on the 5' RACE reads, gives a single entry per CDR3 protein. The sample consists of roughly 230,000 distinct CDR3 sequences, approximately 8.6% of them appearing once. These same records also appear under a second study, on yellow fever vaccine responses in identical twins.

The clonotype comes from a woman between 18 and 29 years old in good health. The chain has TRBV15 and TRBJ2-2; D unresolved. The specimen was CD8+ T cells sorted from blood. CDR3 sequence: CATSRLPLAGELFF. CDR3 nucleotides: TGTGCCACCAGCAGGCTCCCCTTGGCCGGGGAGCTGTTTTTT.